These T cell receptor beta chains were read from a single sample in a study of T cell changes during pregnancy in multiple sclerosis. Some clones are missing from TCRdb's copy, which holds only in-frame ones; the method was immunoSEQ multiplex PCR. The sample has approximately 57,000 clones; around 93% are singletons. The source was peripheral blood, collected after pregnancy. The receptors were gathered from a female donor in good health, enrolled as a control in a pregnancy study. The CDR3 runs from the conserved cysteine through the conserved F or W. The order of the fields is clone size, D gene, J gene, V gene, CDR3 protein, CDR3 DNA. A D gene is named only where the DNA matches it firmly. Rows give clone size only sometimes, using once, few, many, or a class for an expanded clone.

. | . | TRBJ2-1 | TRBV29-1 | CSVKGGLYNEQFF | TGCAGCGTTAAAGGAGGCCTCTACAATGAGCAGTTCTTC
. | TRBD1 | TRBJ1-1 | TRBV9 | CASSYLGQTNTEAFF | TGTGCCAGCAGCTACTTGGGACAGACGAACACTGAAGCTTTCTTT
. | . | TRBJ1-2 | TRBV4-3 | CASSQGQSGLYGYTF | TGCGCCAGCAGCCAAGGACAATCGGGGTTATATGGCTACACCTTC
. | TRBD1 | TRBJ2-1 | TRBV7-2 | CASSQTGGFYNEQFF | TGTGCCAGCAGTCAGACAGGGGGCTTTTACAATGAGCAGTTCTTC
. | . | TRBJ1-1 | TRBV27 | CASSLRQLVMAEAFF | TGTGCCAGCAGTTTAAGACAGCTGGTTATGGCTGAAGCTTTCTTT
. | . | TRBJ1-5 | TRBV2 | CASSEAGGRGAGNQPQHF | TGTGCCAGCAGTGAAGCAGGGGGGAGGGGCGCGGGCAATCAGCCCCAGCATTTT
few | . | TRBJ1-2 | TRBV11-3 | CASSPHRGRKDYGYTF | TGTGCCAGCAGCCCCCACCGGGGGAGGAAGGACTATGGCTACACCTTC
. | . | TRBJ2-1 | TRBV6-4 | CASSEGGEQFF | TGTGCCAGCAGTGAGGGGGGTGAGCAGTTCTTC
. | TRBD2 | TRBJ2-3 | TRBV5-6 | CASSMRGLDTDTQYF | TGTGCCAGCAGCATGCGGGGGTTAGACACAGATACGCAGTATTTT
. | . | TRBJ2-7 | TRBV5-6 | CASNGRTYEQYF | TGTGCCAGCAACGGTCGAACCTACGAGCAGTACTTC
. | . | TRBJ1-1 | TRBV15 | CATSRFPTGDTEAFF | TGTGCCACCAGCAGATTTCCCACGGGGGACACTGAAGCTTTCTTT
. | TRBD1 | TRBJ1-5 | TRBV2 | CASRDRGAPNQPQHF | TGTGCCAGCAGGGACAGGGGCGCCCCGAATCAGCCCCAGCATTTT
. | TRBD1 | TRBJ2-7 | TRBV13 | CASSLVGRGYYEQYF | TGTGCCAGCAGCTTAGTAGGCAGGGGGTACTACGAGCAGTACTTC
. | . | TRBJ2-2 | TRBV7-3 | CASLGGGTNTGELFF | TGTGCCAGCTTAGGCGGGGGCACGAACACCGGGGAGCTGTTTTTT
. | TRBD1 | TRBJ2-3 | TRBV18 | CASSLGTGGTDTQYF | TGTGCCAGCTCACTCGGGACAGGGGGGACAGATACGCAGTATTTT
. | . | TRBJ2-5 | TRBV11-1 | CASSLQGKETQYF | TGTGCCAGCAGCTTACAGGGGAAAGAGACCCAGTACTTC
. | . | TRBJ1-2 | TRBV28 | CASSLRINYGYTF | TGTGCCAGCAGCCTGCGGATTAACTATGGCTACACCTTC
few | . | TRBJ2-2 | TRBV11-3 | CASSAGAGLNTGELFF | TGTGCCAGCAGCGCCGGCGCGGGGCTGAACACCGGGGAGCTGTTTTTT
. | . | TRBJ2-3 | TRBV5-1 | CASSLESSDTDTQYF | TGCGCCAGCAGCTTGGAGTCTAGCGACACAGATACGCAGTATTTT
. | . | TRBJ2-7 | TRBV23-1 | CASRPMGLYEQYF | TGCGCCAGCCGCCCCATGGGCCTCTACGAGCAGTACTTC
. | TRBD1 | TRBJ2-5 | TRBV7-8 | CASGGTGETQYF | TGTGCCAGCGGGGGGACAGGGGAGACCCAGTACTTC
. | . | TRBJ1-2 | TRBV19 | CASSPSQGFGYTF | TGTGCCAGTAGCCCCTCGCAGGGTTTTGGCTACACCTTC
. | . | TRBJ1-1 | TRBV5-5 | CASSPWAREAFF | TGTGCCAGCAGCCCGTGGGCGCGTGAAGCTTTCTTT
. | TRBD1 | TRBJ1-1 | TRBV13 | CASSAYRDRGIGTEAFF | TGTGCCAGCAGCGCCTACCGGGACAGGGGAATAGGTACTGAAGCTTTCTTT
. | . | TRBJ2-1 | TRBV11-2 | CASSKTYSGSYNEQFF | TGTGCCAGCAGCAAGACCTATAGCGGCTCCTACAATGAGCAGTTCTTC
once | TRBD1 | TRBJ2-1 | TRBV9 | CASSGGTGGYNEQFF | TGTGCCAGCAGCGGAGGGACAGGGGGGTACAATGAGCAGTTCTTC
. | . | TRBJ1-1 | TRBV7-8 | CASSLTLDRSAIGTEAFF | TGTGCCAGCAGCTTAACTCTTGACAGGTCGGCGATCGGCACTGAAGCTTTCTTT
. | . | TRBJ1-2 | TRBV5-1 | CASSLDSYGYTF | TGCGCCAGCAGCCTGGACAGCTATGGCTACACCTTC
. | TRBD2 | TRBJ2-1 | TRBV6-5 | CASRFSGGEQFF | TGTGCCAGCAGATTTAGCGGGGGGGAGCAGTTCTTC
. | TRBD1 | TRBJ1-1 | TRBV7-3 | CASSSQGGNTEAFF | TGTGCCAGCAGCTCACAGGGGGGGAACACTGAAGCTTTCTTT
. | . | TRBJ2-1 | TRBV15 | CATSRDRGLSSEQFF | TGTGCCACCAGCAGAGATCGAGGGCTTAGCAGTGAGCAGTTCTTC
once | . | TRBJ1-6 | TRBV6-5 | CATRGSRELSSPLHF | TGTGCCACCCGTGGCTCCAGGGAATTGAGTTCACCCCTCCACTTT
. | . | TRBJ1-2 | TRBV5-5 | CASSLEQGLNYGYTF | TGTGCCAGCAGCTTGGAACAGGGCCTCAACTATGGCTACACCTTC